The rows below give T cell receptor beta chains drawn from one sample of a study of shared clonotypes between healthy human individuals. Profiled with immunoSEQ multiplex PCR; TCRdb holds only in-frame clones, not every one. Among 95,000 to 120,000 clones, around 68% were seen once, and the ten largest hold approximately 23%. The material sequenced was memory CD8+ T cells sorted from blood. These receptors all stem from a woman aged 30 to 39 in good health. CDR3s leave out the opening cysteine and the closing phenylalanine or tryptophan. D genes are given only for firm matches. Some rows mark clone size as missing; the rest say once, few, many or name a class of expanded clone.

>14|TRBJ2-5|-|TRBD2|TRBV28
ASSLPGLAPAETQY
>13|TRBJ2-7|many|TRBD2|TRBV25-1
ASSGTETSNHEQY
>10|TRBJ2-7|-|-|TRBV28
ASRSGVYEQY
>14|TRBJ2-5|-|-|TRBV5-1
ASSLATQGEGETQY
>11|TRBJ2-7|-|-|TRBV29-1
SVAGAGSYEQY
>11|TRBJ2-7|-|TRBD2|TRBV5-1
ASSFSGRGEQY
>11|TRBJ1-4|few|TRBD1|TRBV5-4
ASSSQGREKLF
>14|TRBJ2-7|-|-|TRBV5-1
ASSLAQGLLPNEQY
>14|TRBJ2-1|-|-|TRBV28
ASTKNPQESYNEQF
>14|TRBJ2-1|-|TRBD2|TRBV28
ASSYVEAGDYNEQF
>14|TRBJ2-6|few|-|TRBV4-2
ASSQDSPSGANVLT
>11|-|-|-|TRBV6-5
ASSESSTAEQY
>14|TRBJ2-7|-|-|TRBV6-1
ASSDTIEGDPYEQY
>11|TRBJ2-7|once|-|TRBV5-6
ASSLRQDYEQY
>13|TRBJ2-7|-|-|TRBV7-2
ASSVYGSLVYEQY
>14|TRBJ1-4|-|-|TRBV18
ASSPSLDRTPEKLF
>12|TRBJ1-4|-|TRBD1|TRBV30
AWSIGQGSEKLF
>14|TRBJ2-7|many|-|TRBV28
ASSLTRGLTNQPQD
>11|TRBJ1-1|few|-|TRBV2
ASSRDGYTEAF
>14|TRBJ2-3|-|TRBD2|TRBV7-2
ASSLMRLAGTDTQY
>13|TRBJ1-1|many|-|TRBV25-1
ASSESITGTTEAF
>12|TRBJ1-4|-|TRBD1|TRBV7-2
ASSRGQGNEKLF
>9|TRBJ2-2|-|-|TRBV30
AWSNTGELF
>10|TRBJ1-2|many|-|TRBV25-1
ASSNREDGYT
>9|TRBJ2-1|few|-|TRBV25-1
ASSESREQF
>11|TRBJ1-3|few|-|TRBV7-9
ASSLFSGNTIY
>12|TRBJ2-1|few|TRBD2|TRBV6-5
ASSLAGGNDEQF
>11|TRBJ2-5|few|-|TRBV27
ASSLVREDKQY
>12|TRBJ1-1|once|-|TRBV27
ASSHGRMNTEAF
>11|TRBJ2-1|-|-|TRBV5-1
ASSQFVGDEQF
>14|TRBJ2-6|-|-|TRBV4-2
ASSQSGTSGANVLT
>14|TRBJ2-3|once|-|TRBV7-2
ASSAFGGRFGDTQY
>13|TRBJ1-4|many|TRBD1|TRBV9
ASSLGETGGEKLF
>16|TRBJ2-1|-|-|TRBV12-1
ASSPDGGGGRKDNEQF
>13|TRBJ1-1|many|-|TRBV6-5
ASSQQKTYNTEAF
>9|TRBJ2-7|few|-|TRBV9
ASSALYEQY
>14|TRBJ1-1|-|-|TRBV7-6
ASSLLSSGVNTEAF
>15|TRBJ2-5|-|TRBD2|TRBV10-3
AISDARTSGSRETQY
>10|TRBJ2-1|-|TRBD2|TRBV25-1
AVAGGPNEQF
>11|TRBJ2-7|many|-|TRBV2
ASAGDNSYEQY